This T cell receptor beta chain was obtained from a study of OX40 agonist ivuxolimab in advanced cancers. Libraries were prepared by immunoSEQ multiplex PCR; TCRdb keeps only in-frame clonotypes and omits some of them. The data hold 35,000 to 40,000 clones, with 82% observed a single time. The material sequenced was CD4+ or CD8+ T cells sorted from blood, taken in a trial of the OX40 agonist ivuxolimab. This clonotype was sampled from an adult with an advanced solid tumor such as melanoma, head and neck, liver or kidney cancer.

The CDR3 bases are TGTGCCAGCAGCTTCATGTCTAGCGGGGGACGTTGGAATGAGCAGTTCTTC. As protein: CASSFMSSGGRWNEQFF. The chain employs TRBV11-2 and TRBJ2-1, with 10 bases lining up with TRBD2. The V and J ends lost 3 bases and 7 bases, in that order; junction bases with no gene match: 12. Germline V gene sequence: CDR1 SGHAT, CDR2 FQNNGV. The CDR3 is 17 amino acids.